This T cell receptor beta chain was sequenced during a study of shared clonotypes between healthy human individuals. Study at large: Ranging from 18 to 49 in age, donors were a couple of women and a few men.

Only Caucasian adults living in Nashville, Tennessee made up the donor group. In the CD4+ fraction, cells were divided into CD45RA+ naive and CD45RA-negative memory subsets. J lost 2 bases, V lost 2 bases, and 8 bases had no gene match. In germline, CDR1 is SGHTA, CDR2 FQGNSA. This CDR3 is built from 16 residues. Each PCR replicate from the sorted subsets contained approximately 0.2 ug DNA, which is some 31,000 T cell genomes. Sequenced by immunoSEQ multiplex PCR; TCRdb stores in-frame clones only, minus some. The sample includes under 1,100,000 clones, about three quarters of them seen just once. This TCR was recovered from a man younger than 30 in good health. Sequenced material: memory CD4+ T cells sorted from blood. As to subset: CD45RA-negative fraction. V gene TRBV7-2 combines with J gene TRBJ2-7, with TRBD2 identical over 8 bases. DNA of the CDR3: TGTGCCAGCAGCTTATTTAGCGGGGCGATTCCCTACGAGCAGTACTTC. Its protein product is CASSLFSGAIPYEQYF.